This T cell receptor beta chain is from a study of long-term antiretroviral therapy in people with HIV. Broader study findings: Clones with expansion before ART led the repertoire at all time points.

Trimming pared 7 bases from V and 4 bases from J, leaving 19 bases between. CDR3 length equals 15 residues. The germline V gene has CDR1 SGHTA and CDR2 FQGNSA. An immunoSEQ assay, version v3.0, was performed at survey level. A per-sample goal of about 40,000-55,000 T-cell genomes was targeted by sequencing. Assay used: immunoSEQ multiplex PCR; TCRdb lists only in-frame clones, some missing. The data contain tens of thousands of clones, more than 85% of them singletons. Regarding this clone: Its antigen is still unknown.

The sequences come from unsorted PBMCs, collected approximately 2.6 years after starting antiretroviral therapy. This clonotype originated in a man aged 40-50 years with HIV. The chain combines TRBV7-2 with TRBJ1-2; the D gene is possibly TRBD1 (6 bases). The CDR3 protein is CASTPRLQGSYGYTF. The CDR3 DNA is TGTGCCAGCACCCCACGCCTACAGGGAAGCTATGGCTACACCTTC.